The rows below give T cell receptor beta chains drawn from one sample of a study of blood T cell repertoires in COVID-19. Sequenced by immunoSEQ multiplex PCR; TCRdb stores in-frame clones only, minus some. The sample contains roughly 250,000 clones, roughly nine tenths of which appear only once. Specimen: PBMCs or T cells enriched from blood (not recorded which). These receptors came from a woman between 50 and 59 years old who had recovered from COVID-19. CDR3s include the opening cysteine and the closing phenylalanine or tryptophan. Fields, in order: J gene, clone size, D gene, V gene, CDR3 protein, CDR3 DNA. A D gene is named only where the DNA matches it firmly. Clone sizes are given selectively: once, few, many, or a class where the clone is expanded.

j_call: TRBJ2-7; clone_size: -; d_call: TRBD2; v_call: TRBV10-3; cdr3_aa: CAISDPSGPYEQYF; cdr3_nt: TGTGCCATCAGTGATCCTAGCGGTCCCTACGAGCAGTACTTC
j_call: TRBJ2-1; clone_size: once; d_call: -; v_call: TRBV3-1/TRBV3-2; cdr3_aa: CASSHLTGGGRSYNEQFF; cdr3_nt: TGTGCCAGCAGCCATCTCACAGGGGGCGGGAGGTCCTACAATGAGCAGTTCTTC
j_call: TRBJ2-1; clone_size: -; d_call: TRBD2; v_call: TRBV24-1; cdr3_aa: CATSDRTSATIHVEQFF; cdr3_nt: TGTGCCACCAGTGACCGGACTAGCGCTACTATCCATGTTGAGCAGTTCTTC
j_call: TRBJ2-4; clone_size: -; d_call: -; v_call: TRBV7-9; cdr3_aa: CASSTQLDIKNIQYF; cdr3_nt: TGTGCCAGCAGCACCCAGCTAGATATCAAAAACATTCAGTACTTC
j_call: TRBJ2-1; clone_size: few; d_call: TRBD2; v_call: TRBV11-2; cdr3_aa: CASSNIAGARGNEQFF; cdr3_nt: TGTGCCAGCAGCAACATAGCGGGAGCGAGAGGGAATGAGCAGTTCTTC
j_call: TRBJ1-3; clone_size: once; d_call: TRBD1; v_call: TRBV28; cdr3_aa: CASSLRTGTGNTIYF; cdr3_nt: TGTGCCAGCAGTTTAAGGACAGGGACTGGAAACACCATATATTTT
j_call: TRBJ1-2; clone_size: -; d_call: -; v_call: TRBV5-6; cdr3_aa: CASSLGLTRDGYTF; cdr3_nt: TGTGCCAGCAGCTTGGGACTGACTCGAGATGGCTACACCTTC
j_call: TRBJ1-2; clone_size: -; d_call: -; v_call: TRBV15; cdr3_aa: CATSRPPGGYTF; cdr3_nt: TGTGCCACCAGCAGACCCCCGGGAGGCTACACCTTC
j_call: TRBJ2-1; clone_size: -; d_call: -; v_call: TRBV5-1; cdr3_aa: CASRANLAGKYNEQFF; cdr3_nt: TGCGCCAGCAGGGCGAACTTGGCGGGTAAATACAATGAGCAGTTCTTC
j_call: TRBJ2-3; clone_size: -; d_call: -; v_call: TRBV3-1/TRBV3-2; cdr3_aa: CASSFGSDTQYF; cdr3_nt: TGTGCCAGCAGCTTCGGGAGCGATACGCAGTATTTT
j_call: TRBJ2-1; clone_size: -; d_call: -; v_call: TRBV29-1; cdr3_aa: CSVEPVSPHEQFF; cdr3_nt: TGCAGCGTTGAACCGGTGTCCCCTCATGAGCAGTTCTTC
j_call: TRBJ2-5; clone_size: -; d_call: TRBD2; v_call: TRBV11-3; cdr3_aa: CASSFTLYSGSETQYF; cdr3_nt: TGTGCCAGCAGCTTTACCCTATATAGCGGGAGTGAGACCCAGTACTTC